This section outlines one T cell receptor beta chain sequence together with its context. This clonotype was seen a handful of times. What this receptor recognizes is not known. No per-base quality is available; no much larger clone lies one base away. Receptor amplification or capture employed 5' RACE. The reads were generated on an Illumina HiSeq 2000. Template switching introduced a universal primer binding site; the final cDNA contained a unique molecular identifier, enabling accurate counting of TCR cDNA molecules. First-strand cDNA for TCR alpha and beta chains was synthesized from specific primers in the conserved constant-segment region. To control for contamination, every cDNA library carried two barcodes: a SMART-Mk sample barcode plus Illumina barcodes. Two successive PCR steps introduced TruSeq adapter sequences along with Illumina sample barcodes. Sequencing of the TCR alpha and beta cDNA libraries was done on the Illumina HiSeq platform using custom primers. For the original study's pipeline: MiGEC was used to process raw reads and extract unique molecular identifiers, and MiXCR was used to find CDR3 positions. Recombination models were inferred per individual with the repgenHMM and IGoR tools using an EM algorithm. Shared clonotypes were analyzed with the tcR package in R, and sharing was normalized by the product of cloneset sizes. To study raw recombination free of thymic and clonal selection effects, out-of-frame nonproductive sequences were analyzed. The raw public reads went through TCRdb reprocessing: fastp at Q25, MiXCR clone calling, in-frame beta chains kept. Each record represents a unique CDR3 protein, reported with the most common genes and DNA among its rows. These V and J calls rely on TCRdb rather than the paper's analysis. For this sample the table gives fewer than 450,000 distinct CDR3 sequences, of which around 9% were detected only once. Approximately 9.3% of the sample is in the top ten clones.

This sample was included in a study of identical twins (dated by TCRdb to 2016 to 2018). About the investigation overall: To test whether fetal clonotypes persist, this study deep-sequenced TCR alpha and beta repertoires from monozygotic twins, from unrelated adults of various ages, and from cord blood. Replicate twin experiments were performed at different times using different library preparation protocols to rule out contamination.

Only healthy Caucasian donors were included. The study also sequenced three unrelated non-twin adults: a male aged 18 to 30, a male aged 50 to 59 and a female aged 50 to 59. Using Miltenyi CD45RO+ enrichment and human naive T-cell isolation kits, memory (CD45RO+) and naive T cells were isolated from PBMC. Summary of the overall study and its limitations: Fewer insertions were carried by abundant cord blood beta clonotypes; a weaker similar trend was observed in young adult naive repertoires, while no such trend was observed in memory repertoires. Compared with coincidental sharing between unrelated individuals, out-of-frame TCR alpha sequences shared between twins had an excess of sequences with low generation probability. Invariant T cells such as MAIT and iNKT could partly confound zero-insertion analyses, although diverse VJ usage argued against such confounding for most clonotypes. Because the same donors could not be followed over many years, conclusions were based on cross-sectional statistical analysis. In monozygotic twins, out-of-frame TCR alpha sharing was systematically underestimated by recombination models, although the models agreed with sharing between unrelated individuals. A weaker excess of twin sharing was found in beta out-of-frame sequences because the signal-to-noise ratio was lowered by fewer shared sequences.

Sequenced input: naive T cells sorted from blood. The cell subset or site tag for this specimen amounts to: cells isolated with a human naive T-cell isolation kit. The TCR originated in a woman aged 45-59 years in good health.

CDR3 sequence: CATSRERGQPQHF. The DNA sequence is TGTGCCACCAGCAGAGAAAGGGGCCAGCCCCAGCATTTT. The V gene is TRBV15 and the J gene is TRBJ1-5; TRBD1 could be the D gene, as 5 bases match. Its CDR3 holds 13 amino acids, cysteine through phenylalanine. Left in the record is the CDR3 DNA by itself, 39 bases read in frame from the first base. From a lookup of the germline V gene (reference sequence), CDR1 and CDR2 are LNHNV and YYDKDF. The V end loses 0 bases and the J end loses 7 bases, and a stretch of 7 bases separates them.